The rows below give T cell receptor beta chains drawn from one sample of a study of blood T cell repertoires in COVID-19. Some clones are missing from TCRdb's copy, which holds only in-frame ones; the method was immunoSEQ multiplex PCR. The repertoire holds roughly 190,000 clones, with less than 90% as singletons. Sequencing was performed on PBMCs or T cells enriched from blood (not recorded which). The receptors were gathered from a young woman who had been exposed to COVID-19. Each CDR3 is given with its conserved first and last residue. The order of the fields is V gene, D gene, J gene, clone size, CDR3 protein, CDR3 DNA. The D gene is left open where the match is weak. Size is stated for part of the rows, as once, few or many counts, or as a class when the clone is expanded.

>TRBV4-3|TRBD1|TRBJ1-2|.
CASSQDVGVTGVDYGYTF
TGCGCCAGCAGCCAAGATGTCGGAGTTACAGGGGTAGACTATGGCTACACCTTC
>TRBV7-7|TRBD2|TRBJ2-1|.
CASSLAGRANEQFF
TGTGCTAGCAGCTTAGCAGGGAGGGCCAATGAGCAGTTCTTC
>TRBV6-5|.|TRBJ1-3|.
CASRPQGTNTIYF
TGTGCCAGCAGACCACAGGGCACCAACACCATATATTTT
>TRBV19|TRBD1|TRBJ1-2|.
CASSIQSGGYGYTF
TGTGCCAGTAGTATCCAATCAGGGGGTTATGGCTACACCTTC
>TRBV6-1|TRBD1|TRBJ1-1|.
CASSNWDRGVTEAFF
TGTGCCAGCAGTAACTGGGACAGGGGGGTCACTGAAGCTTTCTTT
>TRBV7-2|.|TRBJ1-2|.
CASSLQGPDGYTF
TGTGCCAGCAGCTTACAGGGGCCGGATGGCTACACCTTC
>TRBV9|TRBD2|TRBJ2-7|.
CASSAGLAGVWYEQYF
TGTGCCAGCAGCGCGGGACTAGCGGGGGTCTGGTACGAGCAGTACTTC
>TRBV19|.|TRBJ1-5|.
CASRTGSNQPQHF
TGTGCCAGTAGGACAGGTTCCAATCAGCCCCAGCATTTT
>TRBV6-1|.|TRBJ2-3|.
CASRDERHTDTQYF
TGTGCCAGCCGCGATGAGAGGCACACAGATACGCAGTATTTT
>TRBV4-3|.|TRBJ1-4|.
CASSQPPGGKDEKLFF
TGCGCCAGCAGCCAACCCCCGGGGGGGAAGGATGAAAAACTGTTTTTT
>TRBV5-6|.|TRBJ1-2|.
CASSPGTLKGVRYGYTF
TGTGCCAGCAGCCCCGGGACACTAAAGGGGGTGAGGTATGGCTACACCTTC
>TRBV4-1|.|TRBJ1-1|.
CASSQGRGGYTEAFF
TGCGCCAGCAGCCAAGGGAGGGGGGGGTACACTGAAGCTTTCTTT
>TRBV7-2|TRBD2|TRBJ2-1|.
CASSVPSGGADGEQFF
TGTGCCAGCAGCGTCCCTAGCGGGGGGGCTGATGGTGAGCAGTTCTTC
>TRBV19|.|TRBJ1-3|.
CASSISRALTGNTIYF
TGTGCCAGTAGTATCAGCAGGGCTTTAACTGGAAACACCATATATTTT
>TRBV27|TRBD2|TRBJ2-1|.
CASTGGTGYNEQFF
TGTGCCAGCACGGGGGGAACAGGTTACAATGAGCAGTTCTTC
>TRBV19|.|TRBJ1-2|.
CASSIGSGQSDYTF
TGTGCCAGTAGTATCGGGTCAGGACAATCCGACTACACCTTC
>TRBV5-4|.|TRBJ2-7|.
CASSLGARVNEQYF
TGTGCCAGCAGCTTGGGGGCCCGCGTGAACGAGCAGTACTTC
>TRBV2|.|TRBJ1-1|.
CASSVQGETEAFF
TGTGCCAGCAGTGTACAGGGAGAAACTGAAGCTTTCTTT
>TRBV4-1|.|TRBJ1-3|few
CASSQVGVFSGNTIYF
TGCGCCAGCAGCCAAGTCGGGGTCTTCTCTGGAAACACCATATATTTT
>TRBV5-1|.|TRBJ1-1|.
CASRRDTEAFF
TGCGCCAGCAGGCGGGACACTGAAGCTTTCTTT
>TRBV3-1/TRBV3-2|.|TRBJ1-2|.
CASSQVDYGYTF
TGTGCCAGCAGCCAAGTAGACTATGGCTACACCTTC
>TRBV18|TRBD2|TRBJ2-2|.
CASSPLPRGVNTGELFF
TGTGCCAGCTCACCACTCCCGCGGGGGGTGAACACCGGGGAGCTGTTTTTT
>TRBV5-1|TRBD2|TRBJ2-2|.
CASSLDGGRNTGELFF
TGCGCCAGCAGCTTGGACGGCGGGAGGAACACCGGGGAGCTGTTTTTT
>TRBV4-1|.|TRBJ1-5|.
CASSHGGRTSQHF
TGCGCCAGCAGCCATGGGGGCCGGACGTCCCAGCATTTT
>TRBV9|.|TRBJ1-2|.
CASSTTMVKAEADYGYTF
TGTGCCAGCAGCACAACCATGGTGAAGGCAGAGGCCGACTATGGCTACACCTTC
>TRBV10-2|TRBD1|TRBJ1-1|once
CASRTQGVEAFF
TGCGCCAGCAGAACTCAGGGGGTTGAAGCTTTCTTT
>TRBV6-5|.|TRBJ1-2|.
CASSYSIQAARDGYTF
TGTGCCAGCAGTTACTCTATACAGGCGGCCAGGGATGGCTACACCTTC
>TRBV4-2|.|TRBJ1-1|.
CASSHGEGGAWTEAFF
TGTGCCAGCAGCCACGGCGAGGGGGGGGCCTGGACTGAAGCTTTCTTT
>TRBV5-4|TRBD2|TRBJ2-3|.
CASSGGLAGFPGRTDTQYF
TGTGCCAGCAGCGGGGGACTAGCGGGGTTCCCCGGCCGCACAGATACGCAGTATTTT
>TRBV5-4|TRBD1|TRBJ1-2|many
CASSLDRGNYGYTF
TGTGCCAGCAGCTTGGACAGGGGTAACTATGGCTACACCTTC
>TRBV6-2/TRBV6-3|TRBD2|TRBJ2-5|.
CASSPDRLAGGLQETQYF
TGTGCCAGCAGCCCCGACCGACTAGCGGGGGGGCTACAAGAGACCCAGTACTTC
>TRBV27|.|TRBJ2-7|.
CASNTGEQYF
TGTGCCAGCAACACGGGCGAGCAGTACTTC
>TRBV15|.|TRBJ1-4|.
CATSRDQRARELFF
TGTGCCACCAGCAGAGATCAGCGGGCAAGGGAACTGTTTTTT
>TRBV6-1|TRBD1|TRBJ2-7|.
CASSERWDRKYEQYF
TGTGCCAGCAGTGAACGGTGGGACAGAAAATACGAGCAGTACTTC
>TRBV13|TRBD1|TRBJ1-6|many
CASRPPGQMNSPLHF
TGTGCCAGCAGACCCCCGGGACAGATGAATTCACCCCTCCACTTT
>TRBV28|.|TRBJ2-1|.
CARVLALGSRNEQFF
TGTGCCAGGGTCTTAGCGTTAGGTTCGAGGAATGAGCAGTTCTTC
>TRBV10-3|TRBD1|TRBJ1-1|once
CASRTGMNTEAFF
TGTGCCTCCCGGACAGGGATGAACACTGAAGCTTTCTTT
>TRBV7-2|.|TRBJ1-2|.
CASSLSALGGDGYTF
TGTGCCAGCAGCTTAAGCGCCCTAGGCGGGGATGGCTACACCTTC
>TRBV3-1/TRBV3-2|.|TRBJ2-1|few
CASSLDRSSYNEQFF
TGTGCCAGCAGCCTCGACAGGAGCTCCTACAATGAGCAGTTCTTC
>TRBV6-6|TRBD1|TRBJ2-7|.
CASSTQRQGYEQYF
TGTGCCAGCAGTACACAAAGACAGGGTTACGAGCAGTACTTC
>TRBV5-1|TRBD1|TRBJ2-3|.
CASSSVSAGTASTDTQYF
TGCGCCAGCAGCTCTGTGAGCGCCGGGACAGCAAGCACAGATACGCAGTATTTT
>TRBV10-3|TRBD1|TRBJ1-3|few
CAISGTGRNTIYF
TGTGCCATCAGTGGGACAGGGAGAAACACCATATATTTT